One sample yielded the 10 T cell receptor beta chains listed below, sequenced in a study of radiation and T cells in renal cell carcinoma. The method was immunoSEQ multiplex PCR; TCRdb's version includes in-frame clones alone and lacks a portion of them. This sample yields some 64,000 clones, of which about 83% are seen a single time; roughly 7.5% belongs to the top ten. Indicated time point: blood 4 weeks post-SBRT, at nephrectomy. Treatment described: 15 Gy SBRT to primary tumor, nephrectomy 4 weeks later. This sample comprised blood, obtained from a patient whose treatment included radiotherapy and nephrectomy. These receptors all stem from a man aged 60-69 years with renal cell carcinoma.

This chain connects TRBV5-1 to TRBJ2-3, with 7 nucleotides matching TRBD2. Looked up from germline, CDR1 is SGHRS and CDR2 is YFSETQ. The CDR3 totals 16 residues. V shed 0 bases and J 4 bases; nucleotides not matched to a gene: 8. The CDR3 here is CASSLVLAEESDTQYF. The CDR3 DNA sequence: TGCGCCAGCAGCTTGGTGCTAGCGGAGGAATCAGATACGCAGTATTTT.

This chain joins TRBV30 and TRBJ1-1, with D unresolved. This CDR3 comprises 13 residues. V gave up 0 bases and J gave up 0 bases, with 5 bases separating them. Germline-derived CDR1 and CDR2 are GTSNPN and SVGIG (reference sequence). The CDR3 bases are TGTGCCTGGAGTGTAGCAATGAACACTGAAGCTTTCTTT. This codes for CAWSVAMNTEAFF. Variable domain in full (rest from reference TRBV30 and TRBJ1-1): SQTIHQWPATLVQPVGSPLSLECTVEGTSNPNLYWYRQAAGRGLQLLFYSVGIGQISSEVPQNLSASRPQDRQFILSSKKLLLSDSGFYLCAWSVAMNTEAFFGQGTRLTVV.

V and J are TRBV6-5 and TRBJ1-5; maybe TRBD1 (5 bases). Germline-derived CDR1 and CDR2 are MNHEY and SVGAGI. This CDR3 has 15 amino acids. V was cut by 6 bases and J by 7 bases, with 19 bases left in between. CDR3: CASSPRGERGQPQHF. The CDR3 bases are TGTGCCAGCAGCCCCCGGGGGGAGAGAGGACAGCCCCAGCATTTT.

Here the CDR3 reads CASSDTSSYEQYF. The CDR3 DNA is TGCGCCAGCAGTGACACCAGCTCCTACGAGCAGTACTTC. The genes are TRBV10-2 and TRBJ2-7; no firm D call. CDR3 size: 13 residues. Germline V gene data show CDR1 as WSHSY and CDR2 as SAAADI. Deletions cut 3 bases from V and 0 bases from J, with 6 bases between.

The rearrangement links TRBV16 to TRBJ1-1; the D gene is possibly TRBD1 (5 bases). Per the germline V gene, CDR1 is KGHSY and CDR2 is FQNENV. V was shortened by 4 bases and J by 5 bases, with 5 bases between the two germline ends. The CDR3 has 11 amino acids. The CDR3 here is CASSRGTEAFF. In DNA form, the CDR3 reads TGTGCCAGCAGCCGGGGGACTGAAGCTTTCTTT. Drawing the rest from reference TRBV16 and TRBJ1-1, the complete variable domain is GEEVAQTPKHLVRGEGQKAKLYCAPIKGHSYVFWYQQVLKNEFKFLISFQNENVFDETGMPKERFSAKCLPNSPCSLEIQATKLEDSAVYFCASSRGTEAFFGQGTRLTVV.

The rearrangement links TRBV30 to TRBJ1-5; perhaps TRBD1 as D (6 bases). CDR1 and CDR2 from the germline V gene are GTSNPN and SVGIG (reference sequence). The V gene lost 0 bases and the J gene lost 4 bases, with 25 bases spanning the gap. The CDR3 totals 19 residues. This CDR3 reads CAWSVLGQLGPGPNQPQHF. In nucleotides, the CDR3 is TGTGCCTGGAGTGTACTAGGACAGTTGGGGCCAGGTCCAAATCAGCCCCAGCATTTT.

In its sample, this clone was seen once. The gene calls are TRBV18 and TRBJ2-3; no clear D gene. From germline, CDR1 is KGHSH and CDR2 LQKENI. This CDR3 is 15 amino acids long. V was cut by 3 bases and J by 0 bases, with 10 bases left in between. CDR3 sequence reads: CASSPALTSTDTQYF. In nucleotides, the CDR3 is TGTGCCAGCTCACCCGCACTAACTAGCACAGATACGCAGTATTTT.

This clone was detected only once. The V gene is TRBV5-1, the J gene TRBJ1-2, with a weak D call TRBD1 (6 bases). This CDR3 is built from 15 residues. Trimming stripped 0 bases from V and 9 bases from J, with 18 bases between. Germline V CDR1 and CDR2: SGHRS, YFSETQ. CDR3 protein: CASSLADQGQVSYTF. The CDR3, as DNA: TGCGCCAGCAGCTTGGCCGATCAGGGGCAGGTTAGCTACACCTTC.

This chain links TRBV11-2 with TRBJ1-5, with 8 bases identical to TRBD1. The V gene end was trimmed by 3 bases and the J gene end by 3 bases; junction bases not matched to a gene: 4. Germline lookup yields CDR1 SGHAT and CDR2 FQNNGV. CDR3 size: 15 residues. The CDR3 nucleotides read TGTGCCAGCAGCTTTACGACAGGGGACAATCAGCCCCAGCATTTT. Its protein product is CASSFTTGDNQPQHF. Full variable domain (missing parts from reference TRBV11-2 and TRBJ1-5): EAGVAQSPRYKIIEKRQSVAFWCNPISGHATLYWYQQILGQGPKLLIQFQNNGVVDDSQLPKDRFSAERLKGVDSTLKIQPAKLEDSAVYLCASSFTTGDNQPQHFGDGTRLSIL.

The chain carries TRBV5-1 and TRBJ2-5; a possible D gene is TRBD2 (5 bases). The CDR3 totals 13 residues. Germline V lookup: CDR1 SGHRS, CDR2 YFSETQ. The ends were cut back, 2 bases at V and 3 bases at J, with 8 bases in the middle. The CDR3 bases are TGCGCCAGCAGCTTTGCGGGTGAAGAGACCCAGTACTTC. Its protein is CASSFAGEETQYF.